This TCR beta chain is drawn from a study of OX40 agonist ivuxolimab in advanced cancers. Study context: Partial responses, seen in three patients, involved one hepatocellular carcinoma and two cutaneous melanomas.

Profiling relied on immunoSEQ multiplex PCR, and the TCRdb table lists in-frame clones only, not all of them. The sample lists tens of thousands of clones, 80% to 95% occurring once. The study, taken as a whole, reports: CD4+ and CD8+ blood T cells expanded clonally by week 6 at 0.1 to 3.0 mg/kg. Average numbers of expanded clones were greater in CD8+ T cells than in CD4+.

Systemic immunosuppression or autoimmune disease history was grounds to exclude patients. As regards this clone: Antigen: not known.

CDR3 length equals 15 residues. Germline CDR1 and CDR2: SGDLS and YYNGEE. V shed 0 bases and J shed 2 bases, with 9 bases lying between them. This TCR came from an adult with an advanced solid tumor such as melanoma, head and neck, liver or kidney cancer. The rearrangement uses TRBV9 and TRBJ2-1; D is possibly TRBD2 (5 bases). Sequenced here: CD4+ or CD8+ T cells sorted from blood, sampled in a trial of the OX40 agonist ivuxolimab. CDR3 sequence: CASSVVGGPYNEQFF. The CDR3 nucleotides read TGTGCCAGCAGCGTAGTGGGCGGGCCCTACAATGAGCAGTTCTTC.